Below, 21 T cell receptor beta chains from the same sample are listed, as sequenced in a study of T-cell reconstitution after alpha-beta-depleted transplantation in children. Construction of the TCRbeta library involved unique molecular identifiers. TCRdb processed the PCR reads anew with MiXCR; each CDR3 protein has one entry. This table has hundreds of thousands of distinct CDR3 sequences, less than 15% appearing once. The specimen comprised PBMCs, sampled before TCRalphabeta/CD19-depleted stem cell transplant. These receptors were collected from a girl aged 2-10 years with congenital amegakaryocytic thrombocytopenia, due to receive a stem cell transplant.

About this clonotype itself: The junction and the germline gene differ at one end; a read error may be behind it. The gene calls are TRBV10-3 and TRBJ2-1, with 10 bases aligning to TRBD2. Germline V gene data show CDR1 as ENHRY and CDR2 as SYGVKD. The CDR3 is 16 residues long. The CDR3 reads CANSESQREGLNEQFF. The CDR3 region has the DNA TGTGCCAACAGTGAGTCGCAGCGGGAGGGCCTCAATGAGCAGTTCTTC.

At least ten counts were recorded for this clonotype. This sequence joins TRBV4-2 and TRBJ2-1; no clear D gene. The germline CDR1 and CDR2 sequences are LGHNA and YNFKEQ. The CDR3 is 12 residues long. With 0 bases removed from V and 8 bases from J, the gap between germline ends came to 5 bases. CDR3 in amino acids: CASSQDPDEQFF. The CDR3 bases are TGTGCCAGCAGCCAAGATCCCGATGAGCAGTTCTTC.

The chain couples TRBV5-1 to TRBJ2-1, with no clear D. Germline V lookup: CDR1 SGHRS, CDR2 YFSETQ. Trimming took off 0 bases at V and 0 bases at J, with 13 bases between the two ends. The length of the CDR3 is 17 residues. The CDR3 sequence is CASSLVGFLSSYNEQFF. CDR3 in DNA: TGCGCCAGCAGCTTGGTTGGCTTCCTTAGCTCCTACAATGAGCAGTTCTTC.

This clonotype has just a few counts. This rearrangement joins TRBV2 to TRBJ2-1, with D perhaps matching TRBD1 (6 bases). Trimming left V 3 bases short and J 4 bases short, with 13 bases between. This CDR3 comprises 15 residues. Germline values: CDR1 SNHLY, CDR2 FYNNEI. The CDR3 sequence: CASSDQPGQYNEQFF. CDR3 DNA sequence: TGTGCCAGCAGTGATCAACCGGGACAATACAATGAGCAGTTCTTC.

V is TRBV7-9 and J is TRBJ2-5; tentative D call: TRBD2 (6 bases). The length of the CDR3 is 14 residues. Germline CDR1 and CDR2: SEHNR and FQNEAQ (reference sequence). Between the trimmed V and J ends, which lost 0 bases and 5 bases, there was a span of 10 bases. This CDR3 is CASSLAGEVETQYF. The CDR3 nucleotides are TGTGCCAGCAGCTTAGCAGGGGAGGTGGAGACCCAGTACTTC.

This clonotype was counted a few times. The chain joins TRBV12-3 or TRBV12-4 to TRBJ1-5; 8 bases match TRBD1. The CDR3 consists of 14 residues. V lost 6 bases and J lost 7; bases outside the gene matches: 8. In DNA, the CDR3 is TGTGCCAGCAGCCTACAGGGGGTAGGCCAGCCCCAGCATTTT. It is translated as CASSLQGVGQPQHF.

This clonotype was seen more than once but under ten times. The chain links TRBV5-1 to TRBJ1-2, with D unresolved. The CDR3 is 13 residues long. The germline V and J ends were trimmed by 2 bases and 7 bases, with 12 bases remaining between them. Germline CDR1 reads SGHRS; CDR2 reads YFSETQ. The CDR3 here is CASSFEGIGGYTF. The CDR3 DNA reads as TGCGCCAGCAGCTTTGAGGGTATCGGTGGCTACACCTTC.

Ten or more counts support this clonotype. The J gene is TRBJ1-5, the V gene TRBV10-3; D is uncertain. Germline V gene sequence: CDR1 ENHRY, CDR2 SYGVKD. The CDR3 has 12 amino acids. V was shortened by 3 bases and J by 9 bases, with 9 bases between the two germline ends. CDR3 in amino acids: CAISDPGLPQHF. As DNA, the CDR3 is TGTGCCATCAGTGACCCCGGACTGCCCCAGCATTTT.

This clonotype came up a few times. V usage is TRBV25-1 and J usage is TRBJ2-7, with 10 nucleotides matching TRBD2. Germline CDR1 is MGHDK and CDR2 is SYGVNS. Trimming at V came to 2 bases and at J to 7 bases, leaving 8 bases not matched to a gene. This CDR3 comprises 15 residues. The CDR3 loop reads CASSEGPSGGLEQYF. The CDR3 DNA reads TGTGCCAGCAGTGAAGGGCCTAGCGGGGGCCTGGAGCAGTACTTC.

The CDR3 DNA reads as TGTGCCAGCAGCTCAGAGTACTCAGCAGATACGCAGTATTTT. This sequence encodes CASSSEYSADTQYF. V and J are TRBV7-9 and TRBJ2-3; no definite D call. V was pared by 4 bases and J by 4 bases, with 12 bases between. This CDR3 contains 14 residues. Germline lookup yields CDR1 SEHNR and CDR2 FQNEAQ (reference sequence).

This clonotype was detected only a few times. This chain joins TRBV20-1 and TRBJ2-2; possibly TRBD2 for D (6 bases). The CDR3 contains 16 residues. Germline CDR1 is DFQATT and CDR2 is SNEGSKA (reference sequence). V was clipped by 4 bases and J by 0 bases, with 15 bases between them. CDR3 protein: CSANGRRGTNTGELFF. In DNA, the CDR3 is TGCAGTGCTAACGGACGGAGGGGCACGAACACCGGGGAGCTGTTTTTT.

This clonotype has at least ten counts. J is TRBJ2-7 and V is TRBV20-1, with D unresolved. CDR3 length: 12 residues. Trimming took 0 bases from V and 3 from J, leaving 6 bases between them. CDR1 is DFQATT and CDR2 is SNEGSKA in the germline V gene (reference sequence). The CDR3 nucleotides read TGCAGTGCTAGAGATACCGGCTACGAGCAGTACTTC. It specifies CSARDTGYEQYF.

The gene calls are TRBV14 and TRBJ2-1; 7 nucleotides align to TRBD2. This CDR3 region has 17 residues. J gave up 9 bases and V 3 bases, and 17 bases lay outside the gene matches. The germline gives CDR1 SGHDN, CDR2 FVKESK. Written as DNA, the CDR3 is TGTGCCAGCAGCCAGACGCTAGCGGAGGCCCTTTCTAGTGAGCAGTTCTTC. Translated: CASSQTLAEALSSEQFF.

This clonotype showed up many times. The chain couples TRBV20-1 to TRBJ1-2; D is perhaps TRBD1 (5 bases). Trimming stripped 6 bases from V and 3 bases from J, with 14 bases between. Germline V gene sequence: CDR1 DFQATT, CDR2 SNEGSKA (reference sequence). The CDR3 spans 13 residues. CDR3: CSARPGGDYGYTF. CDR3 DNA: TGCAGTGCGAGGCCCGGGGGGGACTATGGCTACACCTTC.

Ten or more counts support this clonotype. The chain recombines TRBV7-2 with TRBJ2-5; 10 nucleotides line up with TRBD1. The CDR3 sequence is 15 residues long. Germline CDR1 is SGHTA and CDR2 is FQGNSA. Unmatched junction bases numbered 3, after V lost 5 bases and J lost 0 bases. Written as DNA, the CDR3 is TGTGCCAGCAGCAGACAGGGGGCCTACCAAGAGACCCAGTACTTC. It yields the protein CASSRQGAYQETQYF.

This clonotype came up many times. The gene calls are TRBV29-1 and TRBJ1-1; D remains ambiguous. The CDR3 runs to 14 residues. Looked up from germline, CDR1 is SQVTM and CDR2 is ANQGSEA. V shed 6 bases and J shed 3 bases, with 17 bases lying between them. The CDR3 coding sequence is TGCAGCGTAGCGCCCCTGGGGTCGCACACTGAAGCTTTCTTT. It codes for CSVAPLGSHTEAFF.

This clonotype showed up many times. The chain carries TRBV5-1 and TRBJ2-4; TRBD1 agrees at 9 bases. CDR1 and CDR2 from the germline V gene are SGHRS and YFSETQ. V lost 0 bases and J lost 0; bases outside the gene matches: 1. CDR3 length: 16 amino acids. The CDR3 reads CASSLGDREAKNIQYF. The CDR3 DNA reads as TGCGCCAGCAGCTTGGGGGACAGGGAAGCCAAAAACATTCAGTACTTC.

The V and J genes are TRBV20-1 and TRBJ1-5; tentatively, D is TRBD1 (6 bases). CDR1 is DFQATT and CDR2 is SNEGSKA in the germline V gene (reference sequence). CDR3 size: 15 residues. V was cut by 3 bases and J by 3 bases, with 15 bases left in between. The DNA of the CDR3 is TGCAGTGCTAGTCGGGGGGGCGCCACCAATCAGCCCCAGCATTTT. It yields the protein CSASRGGATNQPQHF.

The V call is TRBV20-1, the J call TRBJ1-5, with D possibly TRBD1 on 5 matching bases. CDR3 length: 17 amino acids. Trimming stripped 0 bases from V and 1 base from J, with 16 bases between. Germline CDR1 reads DFQATT; CDR2 reads SNEGSKA (reference sequence). The CDR3 region has the DNA TGCAGTGCTAGAGATGGGGACGGCGGAATCAGCAATCAGCCCCAGCATTTT. Protein sequence: CSARDGDGGISNQPQHF.

The chain couples TRBV20-1 to TRBJ2-5; TRBD2 matches 7 bases. The CDR3 totals 13 residues. CDR1 DFQATT and CDR2 SNEGSKA come from the germline V gene (reference sequence). The V and J ends lost 6 bases and 3 bases, in that order; junction bases with no gene match: 7. The chain's CDR3 is CSARPGTKETQYF. CDR3 coding DNA: TGCAGTGCGCGACCCGGGACTAAAGAGACCCAGTACTTC.

J is TRBJ2-1 and V is TRBV5-1; a possible D gene is TRBD2 (5 bases). V lost 1 base and J lost 9, with 17 bases in between. Germline V gene lookup returns CDR1 SGHRS and CDR2 YFSETQ. This CDR3 spans 15 amino acids. The CDR3 sequence: CASSLMGAAKGEQFF. CDR3 DNA sequence: TGCGCCAGCAGCTTGATGGGAGCCGCCAAGGGTGAGCAGTTCTTC. Using reference TRBV5-1 and TRBJ2-1 for the parts outside the CDR3, the full variable domain is KAGVTQTPRYLIKTRGQQVTLSCSPISGHRSVSWYQQTPGQGLQFLFEYFSETQRNKGNFPGRFSGRQFSNSRSEMNVSTLELGDSALYLCASSLMGAAKGEQFFGPGTRLTVL.